The rows below give T cell receptor beta chains drawn from one sample of a study of blood T cell repertoires in COVID-19. The data were produced by immunoSEQ multiplex PCR, yet TCRdb's version contains in-frame clones alone and is incomplete. Altogether 130,000 to 150,000 clones are present, 78% being singletons, with the ten largest covering 1.9%. Sequencing was carried out using peripheral blood. These receptor sequences come from an older woman with acute or convalescent COVID-19. CDR3s include the opening cysteine and the closing phenylalanine or tryptophan.

V: TRBV18
J: TRBJ1-2
CDR3: CASSRQLGALDYGYTF

V: TRBV6-2/TRBV6-3
J: TRBJ1-1
CDR3: CASSSLGQGPKNTEAFF

V: TRBV6-5
J: TRBJ2-3
CDR3: CAIGSGRAGDTQYF

V: TRBV28
J: TRBJ2-7
CDR3: CASSWGGTKSYEQYF

V: TRBV5-1
J: TRBJ1-2
CDR3: CASSLASYGYTF

V: TRBV3-1/TRBV3-2
J: TRBJ1-6
CDR3: CASSQVMRGAQVSPLHF

V: TRBV24-1
J: TRBJ1-2
CDR3: CATSVRDRGRRDGYTF

V: TRBV10-3
J: TRBJ2-2
CDR3: CAISERGTNTGELFF

V: TRBV6-5
J: TRBJ1-6
CDR3: CASSLTGGTNSPLHF

V: TRBV6-6
J: TRBJ2-1
CDR3: CASSLSGTSGMGNEQFF

V: TRBV6-5
J: TRBJ1-5
CDR3: CASREMRYSNQPQHF

V: TRBV4-1
J: TRBJ2-2
CDR3: CASSQDLALAGTAGELFF

V: TRBV9
J: TRBJ2-7
CDR3: CASSVASGPAYEQYF

V: TRBV7-2
J: TRBJ1-1
CDR3: CASSLLMQGFGGVAFF

V: TRBV28
J: TRBJ2-5
CDR3: CASSLPLEGETQYF

V: TRBV10-3
J: TRBJ1-2
CDR3: CAISEDDSTGRLYGYTF

V: TRBV5-4
J: TRBJ1-2
CDR3: CASSLVGGPPYGYTF

V: TRBV9
J: TRBJ2-3
CDR3: CASSVSGRAATDTQYF

V: TRBV2
J: TRBJ2-7
CDR3: CASSERFSGRASLPSWEQYF

V: TRBV12-3/TRBV12-4
J: TRBJ2-6
CDR3: CASKSSGANVLTF

V: TRBV28
J: TRBJ2-7
CDR3: CASSLYLLGSGNDYEQYF

V: TRBV2
J: TRBJ2-7
CDR3: CASMLTGVSYEQYF

V: TRBV6-5
J: TRBJ2-1
CDR3: CASSSGLGARNEQFF

V: TRBV30
J: TRBJ2-7
CDR3: CAWSEIGAEQYF

V: TRBV27
J: TRBJ2-5
CDR3: CASLRLAEDHF

V: TRBV7-8
J: TRBJ1-5
CDR3: CASSRDRVQPQHF

V: TRBV7-2
J: TRBJ1-5
CDR3: CASSLSRRDRGQQPQHF

V: TRBV7-9
J: TRBJ2-7
CDR3: CASSNLTGRISYEQYF

V: TRBV28
J: TRBJ2-7
CDR3: CASSLYRTSGSYEQYF

V: TRBV27
J: TRBJ2-7
CDR3: CASSTLRQGKGNEQYF

V: TRBV10-3
J: TRBJ1-2
CDR3: CATGGFDFLTEANYGYTF

V: TRBV6-5
J: TRBJ2-3
CDR3: CASSPNSGRAMTQYF

V: TRBV6-5
J: TRBJ1-1
CDR3: CAGRQGWNTEAFF

V: TRBV7-9
J: TRBJ2-7
CDR3: CASSLSLAGGIYEQYF

V: TRBV10-3
J: TRBJ1-2
CDR3: CAISDLGQGFYGYTF

V: TRBV19
J: TRBJ1-5
CDR3: CASSAGQGLYQPQHF

V: TRBV19
J: TRBJ2-7
CDR3: CASSRQGNEQYF

V: TRBV5-6
J: TRBJ2-7
CDR3: CASSSLAGSFGYEQYF

V: TRBV14
J: TRBJ1-2
CDR3: CASSPQQAEGGYTF

V: TRBV30
J: TRBJ1-6
CDR3: CAWKQAKPPLHF

V: TRBV28
J: TRBJ1-1
CDR3: CASSSNRGTEAFF

V: TRBV5-1
J: TRBJ2-7
CDR3: CASTLAGAHEQYF

V: TRBV5-1
J: TRBJ2-5
CDR3: CASRAGRETQYF